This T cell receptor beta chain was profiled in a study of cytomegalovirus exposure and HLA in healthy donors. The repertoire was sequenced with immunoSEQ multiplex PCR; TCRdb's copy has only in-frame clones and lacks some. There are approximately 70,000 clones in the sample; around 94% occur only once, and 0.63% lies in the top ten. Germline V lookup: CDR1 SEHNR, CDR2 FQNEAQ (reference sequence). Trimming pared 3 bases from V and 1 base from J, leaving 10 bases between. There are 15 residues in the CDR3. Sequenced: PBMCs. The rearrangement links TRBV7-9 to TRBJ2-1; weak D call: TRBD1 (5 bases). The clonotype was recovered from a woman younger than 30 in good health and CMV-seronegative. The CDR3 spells CASSFKGASYNEQFF. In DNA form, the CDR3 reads TGTGCCAGCAGCTTTAAAGGGGCTTCCTACAATGAGCAGTTCTTC.